This T cell receptor (beta chain) appears in the sequencing data of a study of CXCR3-negative and CXCR3-positive naive CD8 T cells. In the case of this clonotype: What it recognizes is unknown.

Germline V CDR1 and CDR2: SGHDN, FVKESK. The CDR3 covers 16 residues. Each TRB cDNA library was prepared by 5' RACE (with UMI labels). TCRdb re-called the 5' RACE reads; one entry per CDR3 protein, DNA not given. The sample table sets out some 130,000 distinct CDR3 sequences. Study-wide points: Hydrophobicity was higher for TRB CDR3s found in CXCR3-positive naive cells than in CXCR3-negative naive cells.

The V call is TRBV14, the J call TRBJ2-5; TCRdb calls TRBD1, which cannot be checked without DNA. The source is a human donor in good health. Some clones in this sample may be carry-over from other donors' samples. The sequencing sample was made of naive CXCR3- CD8+ T cells from blood. Stated subset: CD45RO-CCR7+CD27+CD95- naive CD8+ T cells lacking CXCR3 (TNR3-). CDR3 region: CASSSSRTVGWETQYF.